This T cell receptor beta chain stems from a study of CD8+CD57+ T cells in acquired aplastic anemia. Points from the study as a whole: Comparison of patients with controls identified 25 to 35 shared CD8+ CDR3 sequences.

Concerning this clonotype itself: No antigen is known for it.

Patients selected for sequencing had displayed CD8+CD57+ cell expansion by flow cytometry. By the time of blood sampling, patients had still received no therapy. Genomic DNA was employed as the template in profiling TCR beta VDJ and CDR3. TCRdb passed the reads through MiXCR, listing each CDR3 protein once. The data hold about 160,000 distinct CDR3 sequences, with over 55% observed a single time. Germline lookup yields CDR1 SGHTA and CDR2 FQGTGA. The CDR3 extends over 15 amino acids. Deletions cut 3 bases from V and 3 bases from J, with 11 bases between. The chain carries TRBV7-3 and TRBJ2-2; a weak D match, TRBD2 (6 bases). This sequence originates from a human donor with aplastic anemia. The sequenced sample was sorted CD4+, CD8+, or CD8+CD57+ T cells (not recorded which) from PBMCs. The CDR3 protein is CASSFAGLDTGELFF. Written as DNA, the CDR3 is TGTGCCAGCAGCTTCGCGGGATTGGACACCGGGGAGCTGTTTTTT.